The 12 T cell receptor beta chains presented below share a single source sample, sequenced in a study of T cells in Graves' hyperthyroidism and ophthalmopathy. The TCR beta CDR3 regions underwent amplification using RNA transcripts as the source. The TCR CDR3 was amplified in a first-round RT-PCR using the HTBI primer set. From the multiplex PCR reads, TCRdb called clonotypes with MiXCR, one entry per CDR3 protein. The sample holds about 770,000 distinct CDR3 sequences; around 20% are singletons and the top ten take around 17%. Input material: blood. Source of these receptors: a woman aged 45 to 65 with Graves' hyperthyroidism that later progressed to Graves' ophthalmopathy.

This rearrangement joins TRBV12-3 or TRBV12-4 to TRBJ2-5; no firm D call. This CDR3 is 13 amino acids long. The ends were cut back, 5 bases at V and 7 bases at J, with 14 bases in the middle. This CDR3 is CASSNTAFGTQYF. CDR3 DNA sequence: TGTGCCAGCAGTAATACGGCCTTCGGGACCCAGTACTTC.

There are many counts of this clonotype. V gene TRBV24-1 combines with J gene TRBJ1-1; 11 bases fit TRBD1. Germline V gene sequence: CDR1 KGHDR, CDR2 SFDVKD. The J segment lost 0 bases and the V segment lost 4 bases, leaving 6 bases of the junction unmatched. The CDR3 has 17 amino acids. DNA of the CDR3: TGTGCCACCAGTGAGCGGACAGGGGGCATTGTGAACACTGAAGCTTTCTTT. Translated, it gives CATSERTGGIVNTEAFF.

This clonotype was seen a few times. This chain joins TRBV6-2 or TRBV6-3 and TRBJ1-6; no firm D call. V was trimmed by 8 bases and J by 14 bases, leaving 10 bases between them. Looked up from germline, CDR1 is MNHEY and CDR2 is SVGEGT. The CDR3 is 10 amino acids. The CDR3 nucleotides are TGTGCCAGCGGGGAGAGGGCCCTCCACTTT. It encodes CASGERALHF.

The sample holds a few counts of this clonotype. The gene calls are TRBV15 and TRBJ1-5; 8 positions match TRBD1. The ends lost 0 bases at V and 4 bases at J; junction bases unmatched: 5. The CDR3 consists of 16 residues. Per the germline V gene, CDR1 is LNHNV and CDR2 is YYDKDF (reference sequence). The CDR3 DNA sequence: TGTGCCACCAGCAGAGATTTCAGACAGGGGAATCAGCCCCAGCATTTT. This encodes CATSRDFRQGNQPQHF.

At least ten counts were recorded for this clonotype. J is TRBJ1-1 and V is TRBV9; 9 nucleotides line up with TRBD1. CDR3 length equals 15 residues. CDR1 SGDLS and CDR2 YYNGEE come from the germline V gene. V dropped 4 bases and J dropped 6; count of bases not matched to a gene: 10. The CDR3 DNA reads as TGTGCCAGCAGCCCCGGGACAGGGAACATCCCTGAAGCTTTCTTT. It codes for CASSPGTGNIPEAFF.

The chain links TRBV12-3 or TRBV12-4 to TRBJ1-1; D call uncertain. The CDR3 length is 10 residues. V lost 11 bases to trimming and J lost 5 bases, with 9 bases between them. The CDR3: CAGRGTEAFF. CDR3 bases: TGTGCCGGGAGAGGGACTGAAGCTTTCTTT.

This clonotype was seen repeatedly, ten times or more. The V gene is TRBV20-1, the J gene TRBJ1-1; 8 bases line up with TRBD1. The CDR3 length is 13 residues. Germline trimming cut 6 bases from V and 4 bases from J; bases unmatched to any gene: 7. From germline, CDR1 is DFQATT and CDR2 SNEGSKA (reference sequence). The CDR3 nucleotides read TGCAGTGCGGCACAGGGGGGTGGCACTGAAGCTTTCTTT. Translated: CSAAQGGGTEAFF.

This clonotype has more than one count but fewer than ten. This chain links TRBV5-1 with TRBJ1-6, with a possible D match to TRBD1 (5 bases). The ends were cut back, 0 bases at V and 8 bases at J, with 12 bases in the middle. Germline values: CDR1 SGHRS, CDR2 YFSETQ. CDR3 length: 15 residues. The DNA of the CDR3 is TGCGCCAGCAGCTTGGAAGGGGCTGGGGATTCACCCCTCCACTTT. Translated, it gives CASSLEGAGDSPLHF. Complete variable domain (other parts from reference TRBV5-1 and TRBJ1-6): KAGVTQTPRYLIKTRGQQVTLSCSPISGHRSVSWYQQTPGQGLQFLFEYFSETQRNKGNFPGRFSGRQFSNSRSEMNVSTLELGDSALYLCASSLEGAGDSPLHFGNGTRLTVT.

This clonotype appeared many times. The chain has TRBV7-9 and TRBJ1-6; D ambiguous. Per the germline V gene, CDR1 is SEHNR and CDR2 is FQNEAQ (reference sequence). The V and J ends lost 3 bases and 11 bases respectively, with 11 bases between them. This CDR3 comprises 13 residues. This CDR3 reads CASSFEARPPLHF. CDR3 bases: TGTGCCAGCAGCTTTGAGGCCAGGCCACCCCTCCACTTT.

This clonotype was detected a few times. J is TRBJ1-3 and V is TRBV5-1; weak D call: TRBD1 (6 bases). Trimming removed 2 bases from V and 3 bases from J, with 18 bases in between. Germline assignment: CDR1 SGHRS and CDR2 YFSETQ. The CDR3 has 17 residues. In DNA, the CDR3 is TGCGCCAGCAGCTTCTCCGGGACATCTCTCTTTGGAAACACCATATATTTT. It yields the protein CASSFSGTSLFGNTIYF.

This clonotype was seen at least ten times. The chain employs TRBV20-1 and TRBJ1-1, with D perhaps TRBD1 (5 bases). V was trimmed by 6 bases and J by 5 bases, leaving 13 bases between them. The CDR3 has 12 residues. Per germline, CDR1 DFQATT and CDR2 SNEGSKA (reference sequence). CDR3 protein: CSAKAGWTEAFF. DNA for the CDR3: TGCAGTGCCAAGGCAGGGTGGACTGAAGCTTTCTTT.

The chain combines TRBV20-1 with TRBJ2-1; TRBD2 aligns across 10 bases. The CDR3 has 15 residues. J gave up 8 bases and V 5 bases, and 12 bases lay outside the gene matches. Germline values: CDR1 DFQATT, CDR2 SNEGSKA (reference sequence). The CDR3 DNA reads TGCAGTGCTCGAACGGGAGCGGGGGGGTTCGATGAGCAGTTCTTC. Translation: CSARTGAGGFDEQFF.